The 3 T cell receptor beta chains given below trace back to one sample, sequenced in a study of blood T cell repertoires in COVID-19. Data came from immunoSEQ multiplex PCR; TCRdb stores just in-frame clones and leaves some out. In the table there are 200,000 or so clones, less than 90% of which are singletons. The source material was peripheral blood. Receptor source: a man aged 70-80 years with active or convalescent COVID-19.

V and J are TRBV29-1 and TRBJ1-1, with D possibly TRBD1 on 5 matching bases. CDR1 SQVTM and CDR2 ANQGSEA come from the germline V gene. Trimming removed 3 bases at V and 1 base at J, with 9 bases between. The CDR3 runs to 13 residues. As DNA, the CDR3 is TGCAGCGTTGAGCACAGGAAGAACACTGAAGCTTTCTTT. Translated, it gives CSVEHRKNTEAFF.

V gene TRBV4-1 combines with J gene TRBJ2-1, with 7 bases lining up with TRBD2. V shed 3 bases and J 3 bases; nucleotides not matched to a gene: 11. CDR3 length: 17 amino acids. Per germline, CDR1 MGHRA and CDR2 YSYEKL. The CDR3 DNA reads TGCGCCAGCAGCCACTCCCAGCGGGGTGGTTTCTACAATGAGCAGTTCTTC. This codes for CASSHSQRGGFYNEQFF.

The chain joins TRBV6-5 to TRBJ1-1, with 7 bases that match TRBD1. CDR3 length: 14 amino acids. CDR1 MNHEY and CDR2 SVGAGI come from the germline V gene. V lost 6 bases and J lost 0; bases outside the gene matches: 4. For the CDR3, the DNA is TGTGCCAGCAGATGGGACAGATTGAACACTGAAGCTTTCTTT. Residues: CASRWDRLNTEAFF.